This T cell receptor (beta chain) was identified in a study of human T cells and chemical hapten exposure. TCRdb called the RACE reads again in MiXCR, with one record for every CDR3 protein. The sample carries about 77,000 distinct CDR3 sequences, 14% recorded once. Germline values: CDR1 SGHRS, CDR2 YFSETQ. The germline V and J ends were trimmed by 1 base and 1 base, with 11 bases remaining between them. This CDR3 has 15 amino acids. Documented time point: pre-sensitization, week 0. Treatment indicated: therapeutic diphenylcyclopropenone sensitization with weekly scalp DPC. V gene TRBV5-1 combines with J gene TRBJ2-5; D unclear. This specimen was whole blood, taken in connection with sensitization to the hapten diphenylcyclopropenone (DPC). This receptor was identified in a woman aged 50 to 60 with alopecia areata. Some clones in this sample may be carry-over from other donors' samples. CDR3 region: CASSLRASSQETQYF. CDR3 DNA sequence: TGCGCCAGCAGCTTGCGGGCCTCCTCCCAAGAGACCCAGTACTTC.